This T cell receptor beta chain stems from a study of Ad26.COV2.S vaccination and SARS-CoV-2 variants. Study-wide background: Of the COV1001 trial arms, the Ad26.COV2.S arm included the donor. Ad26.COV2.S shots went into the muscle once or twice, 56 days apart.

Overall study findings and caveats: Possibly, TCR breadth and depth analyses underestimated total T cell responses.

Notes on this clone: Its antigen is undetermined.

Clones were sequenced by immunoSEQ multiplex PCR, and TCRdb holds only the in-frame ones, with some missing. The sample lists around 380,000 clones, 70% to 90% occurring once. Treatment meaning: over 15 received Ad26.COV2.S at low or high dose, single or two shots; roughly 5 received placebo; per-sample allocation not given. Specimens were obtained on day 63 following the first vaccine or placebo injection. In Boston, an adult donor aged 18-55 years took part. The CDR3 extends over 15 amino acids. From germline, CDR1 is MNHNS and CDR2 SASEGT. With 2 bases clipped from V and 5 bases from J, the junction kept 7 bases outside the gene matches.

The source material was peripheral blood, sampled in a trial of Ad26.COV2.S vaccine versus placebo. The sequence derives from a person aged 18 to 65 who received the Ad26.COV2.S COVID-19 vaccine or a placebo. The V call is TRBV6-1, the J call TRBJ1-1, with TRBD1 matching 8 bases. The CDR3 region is CASSEYGRGQTEAFF. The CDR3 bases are TGTGCCAGCAGTGAATATGGCAGGGGGCAAACTGAAGCTTTCTTT.